This paragraph covers one T cell receptor (beta chain) sequence. As yet, its antigen is unknown. The CDR3 has 12 amino acids. Trimming removed 6 bases at V and 9 bases at J, with 9 bases between. Germline assignment: CDR1 MNHEY and CDR2 SVGEGT. Conversion of TCR transcripts into cDNA relied on 5'RACE template switching, which added a universal primer site and UMIs. MiXCR, run by TCRdb on the 5' RACE reads, gives a single entry per CDR3 protein. Counted here are some 350,000 distinct CDR3 sequences, roughly 12% occurring once; the ten biggest clones make up more than 15%. This sample is part of a study of T cells after yellow fever vaccination. Study context: For low cell numbers, libraries were made with SMART-Seq v4 Ultra Low Input.

Study-wide results and limits: The presence of abundant clonotypes contaminating from the bulk population was possible in FACS-sorted repertoires. Overlap between CD4 and CD8 compartments was detected for a small share of clonotypes.

The starting material was PBMCs, obtained on the day of the first yellow fever vaccination. The chain recombines TRBV6-2 or TRBV6-3 with TRBJ1-6, with D hard to call. The origin of this receptor is a man aged 18 to 35 who received the YFV17D yellow fever vaccine. Here the CDR3 reads CASSLQASPLHF. As DNA, the CDR3 is TGTGCCAGCAGCTTGCAAGCTTCACCCCTCCACTTT.